These 24 T cell receptor beta chains originate from one sample sequenced in a study of molecular identifiers for immune sequencing clone quantification. From the PCR reads, TCRdb called clonotypes with MiXCR, one entry per CDR3 protein. This sample yields around 100,000 distinct CDR3 sequences, of which under 40% are seen a single time; 4% to 5% belongs to the top ten. Sequenced input: naive CD8+ T cells from blood, with Jurkat cell RNA spiked in. Subset meaning: FACS-sorted CD8+CD4-CCR7+CD45RA+ naive T cells. These receptors were collected from a human donor in good health. Some libraries in this study had Jurkat cell RNA spiked in.

With respect to this clonotype: An end of the junction does not agree with germline; a read error may underlie this. The rearrangement joins TRBV20-1 to TRBJ2-7; 11 bases fit TRBD2. The CDR3 is made up of 15 amino acids. CDR1 is DFQATT and CDR2 is SNEGSKA in the germline V gene (reference sequence). This CDR3 reads CRAIPSGRRTYEQYF. Written as DNA, the CDR3 is TGCAGGGCTATTCCTAGCGGGAGGCGGACCTACGAGCAGTACTTC.

This clonotype was detected ten times or more. The V gene is TRBV7-2, the J gene TRBJ2-7, with D perhaps TRBD2 (5 bases). The V gene's germline CDR1 is SGHTA and CDR2 FQGNSA. The CDR3 sequence is 14 residues long. V shed 4 bases and J shed 0 bases, with 10 bases lying between them. CDR3 in amino acids: CASSSDWSSYEQYF. CDR3 sequence (DNA): TGTGCCAGCAGCTCGGACTGGAGCTCCTACGAGCAGTACTTC.

About this clonotype: The CDR3 carries no conserved terminal phenylalanine or tryptophan, so it likely arises from a read error. The chain uses TRBV7-6 and TRBJ2-3; unclear D gene. The last part of the DNA fits TRBJ1-5 better; the J call may be wrong. Looked up from germline, CDR1 is SGHVS and CDR2 is FNYEAQ. The CDR3 is made up of 15 amino acids. In nucleotides, the CDR3 is TGTGCCAGCAGCCAAGTAGCGGGATACACAGATACGCAGCATTCT. It codes for CASSQVAGYTDTQHS.

A note on this clonotype: The junction differs from germline at one of its ends, possibly a read error. The V gene is TRBV19, the J gene TRBJ1-5; D call uncertain. The CDR3 has 15 amino acids. Germline loops: CDR1 LNHDA, CDR2 SQIVND (reference sequence). The CDR3 is CACSIYGGSNQPQHF. DNA of the CDR3: TGTGCCTGTAGTATCTACGGAGGGAGCAATCAGCCCCAGCATTTT.

CDR3 loop: CASSVPRGSSGADTQYF. The CDR3 DNA is TGTGCCAGCAGCGTCCCCCGCGGGTCCAGCGGAGCAGATACGCAGTATTTT. V and J are TRBV9 and TRBJ2-3, with D possibly TRBD2 on 5 matching bases. V was clipped by 2 bases and J by 4 bases, with 20 bases between them. Per the germline V gene, CDR1 is SGDLS and CDR2 is YYNGEE. CDR3 size: 17 residues.

This clonotype was counted a few times. The rearrangement links TRBV6-5 to TRBJ2-1; 11 nucleotides agree with TRBD2. The V gene's germline CDR1 is MNHEY and CDR2 SVGAGI. The junction had 2 bases not matched to a gene; V was cut back by 4 bases and J by 3 bases. The CDR3 runs to 15 residues. The CDR3 sequence is CASSLGLAVYNEQFF. CDR3 nucleotides: TGTGCCAGCAGTTTGGGACTAGCGGTCTACAATGAGCAGTTCTTC.

The chain uses TRBV4-3 and TRBJ2-5; no definite D call. Trimming removed 4 bases at V and 3 bases at J, with 9 bases between. The CDR3 extends over 13 amino acids. Germline loops: CDR1 LGHNA, CDR2 YSLEER. This chain's CDR3 is CASSRFGEETQYF. DNA for the CDR3: TGCGCCAGCAGCCGATTTGGAGAAGAGACCCAGTACTTC.

This clonotype was observed many times. This sequence joins TRBV19 and TRBJ2-7, with no clear D. CDR1 is LNHDA, CDR2 SQIVND, per germline (reference sequence). V was shortened by 1 base and J by 3 bases, with 7 bases between the two germline ends. The CDR3 has 13 residues. The chain's CDR3 is CASSIVGHYEQYF. CDR3 nucleotide sequence: TGTGCCAGTAGTATAGTCGGGCACTACGAGCAGTACTTC.

This clonotype showed up many times. The V call is TRBV18, the J call TRBJ1-1; D possibly corresponds to TRBD1 (5 bases). Germline V gene data show CDR1 as KGHSH and CDR2 as LQKENI. There are 12 residues in the CDR3. V shed 6 bases and J shed 6 bases, with 11 bases lying between them. The CDR3, as DNA: TGTGCCAGCTCCCCGGGGGGGTCTGAAGCTTTCTTT. This sequence encodes CASSPGGSEAFF.

CDR3 coding DNA: TGCGCCAGCAGCCAAGAAGGGCGGAACACAGATACGCAGTATTTT. Translating gives CASSQEGRNTDTQYF. The V and J genes are TRBV4-3 and TRBJ2-3; D unclear. Germline V lookup: CDR1 LGHNA, CDR2 YSLEER. There are 15 residues in the CDR3. V was shortened by 0 bases and J by 2 bases, with 9 bases between the two germline ends.

Details on this clonotype: The junction departs from the called germline gene at one end, perhaps through a read error. The chain uses TRBV6-1 and TRBJ2-4; D is perhaps TRBD2 (5 bases). The CDR3 length is 14 residues. Germline values: CDR1 MNHNS, CDR2 SASEGT. CDR3 DNA: TGTGCCAGCAAGAGCGAGCTAGCCAAAAACGTTCAGTACTTC. As protein: CASKSELAKNVQYF.

This clonotype was seen a few times. CDR3 protein: CSARGPGLSNQPQHF. CDR3 nucleotide sequence: TGCAGTGCTAGGGGACCGGGGCTTAGCAATCAGCCCCAGCATTTT. This chain joins TRBV20-1 and TRBJ1-5; D is perhaps TRBD1 (5 bases). Germline CDR1 reads DFQATT; CDR2 reads SNEGSKA (reference sequence). The CDR3 sequence is 15 residues long. The V end was cut by 3 bases, the J end by 0 bases, with 12 bases between.

Of note for this clonotype: A much larger clone sits a single nucleotide away, making a read error possible. The chain joins TRBV5-1 to TRBJ2-7; TRBD1 agrees at 8 bases. V was pared by 3 bases and J by 5 bases, with 4 bases of the junction left unmatched. Germline values: CDR1 SGHRS, CDR2 YFSETQ. This CDR3 spans 13 amino acids. The CDR3 bases are TGCGCCAGCAGCTGGATGGACAGGGACGAGCAGTACTTC. This sequence encodes CASSWMDRDEQYF. Full variable domain (missing parts from reference TRBV5-1 and TRBJ2-7): KAGVTQTPRYLIKTRGQQVTLSCSPISGHRSVSWYQQTPGQGLQFLFEYFSETQRNKGNFPGRFSGRQFSNSRSEMNVSTLELGDSALYLCASSWMDRDEQYFGPGTRLTVT.

On this clonotype: Since a much larger clone is just one base distant, this may be a read error. As the CDR3 is not closed by the conserved phenylalanine or tryptophan, this likely results from a read error. The DNA of the CDR3 is TGTGCCAGCAGCCCGCCGGGGGGCCACGAGCAGTACTTA. This gives the protein CASSPPGGHEQYL. This rearrangement joins TRBV5-3 to TRBJ2-7; D possibly corresponds to TRBD2 (7 bases). TRBV5-3 carries the ORF label, with uncertain function. Trimming pared 8 bases from V and 5 bases from J, leaving 17 bases between. The CDR3 is 13 residues long.

J is TRBJ2-3 and V is TRBV13, with D perhaps matching TRBD1 or TRBD2 (6 bases each). Trimming took off 3 bases at V and 6 bases at J, with 16 bases between the two ends. Germline CDR1 PRHDT, CDR2 FYEKMQ (reference sequence). The CDR3 covers 15 residues. The CDR3 bases are TGTGCCAGCAGCTTCGGTCGGGAGAGGGGGGATACGCAGTATTTT. This translates into CASSFGRERGDTQYF. The whole variable domain, filled in from reference TRBV13 and TRBJ2-3, reads AAGVIQSPRHLIKEKRETATLKCYPIPRHDTVYWYQQGPGQDPQFLISFYEKMQSDKGSIPDRFSAQQFSDYHSELNMSSLELGDSALYFCASSFGRERGDTQYFGPGTRLTVL.

V is TRBV7-9 and J is TRBJ2-1, with TRBD1 matching 11 bases. The CDR3 is made up of 14 amino acids. The ends lost 6 bases at V and 7 bases at J; junction bases unmatched: 5. Germline V gene sequence: CDR1 SEHNR, CDR2 FQNEAQ (reference sequence). The CDR3 region is CASSGTGGTNEQFF. Written as DNA, the CDR3 is TGTGCCAGCAGTGGGACAGGGGGTACGAATGAGCAGTTCTTC.

This clonotype was picked up many times. This chain connects TRBV9 to TRBJ2-6; D remains ambiguous. The V and J ends lost 3 bases and 2 bases respectively, with 15 bases between them. This CDR3 is built from 17 residues. Per the germline V gene, CDR1 is SGDLS and CDR2 is YYNGEE. CDR3: CASSAQKGSAGANVLTF. The CDR3 DNA is TGTGCCAGCAGCGCCCAGAAAGGGTCCGCTGGGGCCAACGTCCTGACTTTC.

CDR3 sequence (DNA): TGTGCCAGCAGCTTGGTTATAGGGGGGCCCTACGAGCAGTACTTC. Protein sequence: CASSLVIGGPYEQYF. The chain combines TRBV5-5 with TRBJ2-7; D assignment may be TRBD1 or TRBD2 (6 bases each). Germline lookup yields CDR1 SGHKS and CDR2 YYEKEE (reference sequence). The CDR3 sequence is 15 residues long. V was cut by 0 bases and J by 2 bases, with 12 bases left in between.

This clonotype was recorded at least ten times. The J gene is TRBJ2-2, the V gene TRBV28; 9 bases map to TRBD1. The germline CDR1 and CDR2 sequences are MDHEN and SYDVKM. The junction had 8 bases not matched to a gene; V was cut back by 5 bases and J by 4 bases. This CDR3 comprises 16 residues. CDR3 region: CASSPPQGARTGELFF. For the CDR3, the DNA is TGTGCCAGCAGTCCCCCACAGGGGGCGCGCACCGGGGAGCTGTTTTTT. The entire variable domain, with the rest obtained from reference TRBV28 and TRBJ2-2, is as follows: DVKVTQSSRYLVKRTGEKVFLECVQDMDHENMFWYRQDPGLGLRLIYFSYDVKMKEKGDIPEGYSVSREKKERFSLILESASTNQTSMYLCASSPPQGARTGELFFGEGSRLTVL.

A word on this clonotype: A much larger clonotype is one base distant, so this may be a read error. The rearrangement links TRBV4-1 to TRBJ1-1; D is possibly TRBD1 (5 bases). Germline values: CDR1 MGHRA, CDR2 YSYEKL. The V gene lost 3 bases and the J gene lost 0 bases, with 11 bases spanning the gap. The CDR3 totals 15 residues. The CDR3 sequence: CASSQTDLMNTEAFF. CDR3 sequence (DNA): TGCGCCAGCAGCCAGACAGATCTCATGAACACTGAAGCTTTCTTT.

This clonotype was seen once. In DNA form, the CDR3 reads TGCGCCAGCAGTGAGTCGGGCCGCTCCTACGAGCAGTACTTC. Its translation: CASSESGRSYEQYF. The chain couples TRBV10-1 to TRBJ2-7; D is uncertain. Looked up from germline, CDR1 is WNHNN and CDR2 is SYGVQD (reference sequence). V gave up 0 bases and J gave up 0 bases, with 6 bases separating them. This CDR3 is 14 amino acids long.

Of note for this clonotype: A read error may explain this, as a much larger clone is one base away. J is TRBJ2-3 and V is TRBV7-6; TRBD1 matches 8 bases. The length of the CDR3 is 16 residues. Looked up from germline, CDR1 is SGHVS and CDR2 is FNYEAQ. Written as DNA, the CDR3 is TGTGCCAGCAGCTTAGTCAGTACTCAGGGGGCAGATACGAAGTATTTT. It yields the protein CASSLVSTQGADTKYF.

A remark on this clonotype: The junction shows a germline mismatch at one end, possibly a read error. The chain couples TRBV7-6 to TRBJ2-3; D not certain. Germline loops: CDR1 SGHVS, CDR2 FNYEAQ. The CDR3 has 12 amino acids. The CDR3 is CASSILTETQYF. CDR3 in DNA: TGTGCCAGCAGCATTCTCACAGAAACGCAGTATTTT.

The J gene is TRBJ2-7, the V gene TRBV12-3 or TRBV12-4, with a possible D match to TRBD1 (5 bases). Trimming cost V 9 bases and J 1 base, with 7 bases left between them. The CDR3 runs 11 residues. The CDR3 nucleotides are TGTGCCAGTGGACATTCCTACGAGCAGTACTTC. Protein: CASGHSYEQYF.